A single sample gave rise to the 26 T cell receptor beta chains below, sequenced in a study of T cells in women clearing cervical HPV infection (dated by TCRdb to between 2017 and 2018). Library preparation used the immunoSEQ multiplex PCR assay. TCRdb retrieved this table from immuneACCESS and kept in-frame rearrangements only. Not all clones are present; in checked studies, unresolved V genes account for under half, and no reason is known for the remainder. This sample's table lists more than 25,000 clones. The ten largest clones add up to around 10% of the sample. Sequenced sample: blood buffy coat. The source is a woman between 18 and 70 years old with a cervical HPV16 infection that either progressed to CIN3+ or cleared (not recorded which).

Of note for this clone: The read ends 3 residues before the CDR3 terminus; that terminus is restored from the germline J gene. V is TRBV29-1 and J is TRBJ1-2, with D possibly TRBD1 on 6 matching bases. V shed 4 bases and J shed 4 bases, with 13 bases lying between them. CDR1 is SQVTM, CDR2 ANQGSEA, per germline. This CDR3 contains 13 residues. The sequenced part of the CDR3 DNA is TGCAGCGTTGCCCTTGGGGGCGGCTATGGC. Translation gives CSVALGGGYG. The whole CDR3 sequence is CSVALGGGYGYTF.

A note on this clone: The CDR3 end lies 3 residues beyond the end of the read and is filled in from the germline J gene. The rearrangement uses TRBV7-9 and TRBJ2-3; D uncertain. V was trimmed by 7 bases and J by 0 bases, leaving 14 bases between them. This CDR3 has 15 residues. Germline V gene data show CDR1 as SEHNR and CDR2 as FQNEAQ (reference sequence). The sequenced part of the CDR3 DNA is TGTGCCAGCATTACGAGGCATTCCAGCACAGATACG. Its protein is CASITRHSSTDT. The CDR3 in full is CASITRHSSTDTQYF.

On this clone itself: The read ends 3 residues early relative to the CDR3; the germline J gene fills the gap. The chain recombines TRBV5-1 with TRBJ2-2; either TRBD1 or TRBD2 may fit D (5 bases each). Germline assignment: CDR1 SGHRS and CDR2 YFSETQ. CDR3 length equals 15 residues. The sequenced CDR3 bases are TGCGCCAGCAGCTTGGTGGTAGGGCGAGGGGAAAAG. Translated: CASSLVVGRGEK. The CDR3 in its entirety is CASSLVVGRGEKLFF.

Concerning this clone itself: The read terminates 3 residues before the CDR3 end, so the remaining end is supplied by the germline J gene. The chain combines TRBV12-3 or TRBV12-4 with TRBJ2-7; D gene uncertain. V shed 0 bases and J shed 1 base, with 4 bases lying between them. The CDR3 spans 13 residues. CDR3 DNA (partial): TGTGCCAGCAGTTTAGCGAGGTCCTACGAG. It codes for CASSLARSYE. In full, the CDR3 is CASSLARSYEQYF.

The sequenced CDR3 bases are TGTGCCAGCAGTGAAGTGTCGGGGAGGCAAGAGACC. It yields the protein CASSEVSGRQET. The full CDR3 protein reads CASSEVSGRQETQYF. The chain recombines TRBV6-1 with TRBJ2-5; maybe TRBD2 (6 bases). The sequence runs out 3 residues before the end of the CDR3; the remainder is reconstructed from the germline J gene. The CDR3 is made up of 15 amino acids. Germline CDR1 is MNHNS and CDR2 is SASEGT. V lost 1 base, J lost 2 bases, and 11 bases lay in between.

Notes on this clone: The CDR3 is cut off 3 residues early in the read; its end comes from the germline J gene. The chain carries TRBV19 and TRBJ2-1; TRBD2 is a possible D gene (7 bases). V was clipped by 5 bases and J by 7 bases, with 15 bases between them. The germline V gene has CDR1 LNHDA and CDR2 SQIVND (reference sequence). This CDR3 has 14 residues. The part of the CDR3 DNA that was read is TGTGCCAGTAGTGCCCAAGGGGGGGGGAATGAG. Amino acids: CASSAQGGGNE. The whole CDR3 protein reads CASSAQGGGNEQFF.

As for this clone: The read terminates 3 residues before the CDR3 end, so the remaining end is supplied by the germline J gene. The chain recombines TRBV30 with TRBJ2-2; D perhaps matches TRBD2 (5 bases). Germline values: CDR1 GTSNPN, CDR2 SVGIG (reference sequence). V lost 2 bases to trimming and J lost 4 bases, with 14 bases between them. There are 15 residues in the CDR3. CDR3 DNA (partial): TGTGCCTGGAGTCAGGCGGCTAGCCCCACCGGGGAG. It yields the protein CAWSQAASPTGE. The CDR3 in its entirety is CAWSQAASPTGELFF.

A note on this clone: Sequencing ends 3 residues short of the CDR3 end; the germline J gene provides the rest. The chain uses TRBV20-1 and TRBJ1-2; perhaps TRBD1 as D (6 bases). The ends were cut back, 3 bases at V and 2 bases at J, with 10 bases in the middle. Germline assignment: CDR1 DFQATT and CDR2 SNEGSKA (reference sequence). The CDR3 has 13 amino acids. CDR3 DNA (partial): TGCAGTGCTAGCCTCACAGGGAACTATGGC. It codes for CSASLTGNYG. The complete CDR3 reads CSASLTGNYGYTF.

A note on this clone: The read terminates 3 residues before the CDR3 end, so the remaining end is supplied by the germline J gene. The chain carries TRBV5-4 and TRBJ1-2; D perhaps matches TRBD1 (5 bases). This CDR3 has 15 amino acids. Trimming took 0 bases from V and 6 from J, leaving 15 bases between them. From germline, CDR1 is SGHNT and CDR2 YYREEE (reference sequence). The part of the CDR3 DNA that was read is TGTGCCAGCAGCTTGGCCGGCAGGGAAGGTGATGGC. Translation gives CASSLAGREGDG. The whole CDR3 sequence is CASSLAGREGDGYTF.

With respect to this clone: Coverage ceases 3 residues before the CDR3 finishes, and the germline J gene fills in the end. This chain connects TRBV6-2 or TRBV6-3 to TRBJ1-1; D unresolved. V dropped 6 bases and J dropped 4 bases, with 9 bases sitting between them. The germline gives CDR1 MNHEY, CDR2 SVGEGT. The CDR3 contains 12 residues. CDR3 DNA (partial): TGTGCCAGCAGGACGGGTGGCACTGAA. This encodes CASRTGGTE. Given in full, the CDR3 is CASRTGGTEAFF.

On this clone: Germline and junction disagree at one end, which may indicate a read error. CDR3 DNA, as far as it was read: TGTGCCAGCAGTCCTATTCAGGGGTCGTACCAAGGGACC. Amino acid sequence: CASSPIQGSYQGT. The CDR3 as a whole reads CASSPIQGSYQGTQYF. This chain connects TRBV6-2 or TRBV6-3 to TRBJ2-5; D perhaps matches TRBD1 (6 bases). Coverage ceases 3 residues before the CDR3 finishes, and the germline J gene fills in the end. Germline assignment: CDR1 MNHEY and CDR2 SVGEGT. There are 16 residues in the CDR3.

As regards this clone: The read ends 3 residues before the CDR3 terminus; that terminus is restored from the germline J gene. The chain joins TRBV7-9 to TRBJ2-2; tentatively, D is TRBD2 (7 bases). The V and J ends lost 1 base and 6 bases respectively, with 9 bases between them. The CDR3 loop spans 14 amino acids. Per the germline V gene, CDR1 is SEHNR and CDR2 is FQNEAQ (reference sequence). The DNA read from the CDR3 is TGTGCCAGCAGCTTAGGGGGGGGCGCCGGGGAG. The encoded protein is CASSLGGGAGE. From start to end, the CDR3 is CASSLGGGAGELFF.

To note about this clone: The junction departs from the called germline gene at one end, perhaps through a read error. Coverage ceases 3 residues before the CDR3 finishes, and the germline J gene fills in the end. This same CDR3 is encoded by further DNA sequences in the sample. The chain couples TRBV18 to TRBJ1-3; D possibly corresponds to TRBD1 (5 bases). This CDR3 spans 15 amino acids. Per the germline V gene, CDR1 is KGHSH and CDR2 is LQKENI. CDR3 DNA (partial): TGTGCCAGCACCCCTCCCGGCAGGGCTGGAAACACG. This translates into CASTPPGRAGNT. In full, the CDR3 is CASTPPGRAGNTIYF.

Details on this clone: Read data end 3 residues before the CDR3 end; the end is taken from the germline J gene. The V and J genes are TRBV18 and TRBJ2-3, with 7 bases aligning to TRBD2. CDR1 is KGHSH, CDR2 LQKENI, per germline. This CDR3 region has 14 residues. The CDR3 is CASSPPPGGQPQYF. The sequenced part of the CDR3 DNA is TGTGCCAGCTCACCCCCGCCGGGGGGTCAGCCG. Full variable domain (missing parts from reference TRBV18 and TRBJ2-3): NAGVMQNPRHLVRRRGQEARLRCSPMKGHSHVYWYRQLPEEGLKFMVYLQKENIIDESGMPKERFSAEFPKEGPSILRIQQVVRGDSAAYFCASSPPPGGQPQYFGPGTRLTVL.

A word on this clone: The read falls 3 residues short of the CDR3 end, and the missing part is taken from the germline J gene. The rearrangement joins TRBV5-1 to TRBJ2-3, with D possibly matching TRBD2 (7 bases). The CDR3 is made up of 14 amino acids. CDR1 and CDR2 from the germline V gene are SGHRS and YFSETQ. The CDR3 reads CASSLVGGLQPQYF. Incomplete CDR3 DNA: TGCGCCAGCAGCTTGGTGGGGGGGCTTCAGCCG.

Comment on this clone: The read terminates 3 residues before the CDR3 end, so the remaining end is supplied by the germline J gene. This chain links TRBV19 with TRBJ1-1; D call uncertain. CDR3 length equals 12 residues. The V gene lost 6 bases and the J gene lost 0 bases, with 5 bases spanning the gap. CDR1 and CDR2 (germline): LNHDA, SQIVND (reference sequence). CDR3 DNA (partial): TGTGCCAGTAGCCACATGAACACTGAA. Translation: CASSHMNTE. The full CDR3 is CASSHMNTEAFF.

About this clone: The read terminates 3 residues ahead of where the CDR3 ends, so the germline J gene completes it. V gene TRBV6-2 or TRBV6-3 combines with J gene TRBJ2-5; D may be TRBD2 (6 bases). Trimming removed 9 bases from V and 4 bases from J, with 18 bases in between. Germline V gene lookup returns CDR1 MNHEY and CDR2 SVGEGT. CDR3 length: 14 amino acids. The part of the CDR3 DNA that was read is TGTGCCAGTACTCTACGGGGGAGCCTAGAGACC. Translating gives CASTLRGSLET. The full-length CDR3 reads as CASTLRGSLETQYF.

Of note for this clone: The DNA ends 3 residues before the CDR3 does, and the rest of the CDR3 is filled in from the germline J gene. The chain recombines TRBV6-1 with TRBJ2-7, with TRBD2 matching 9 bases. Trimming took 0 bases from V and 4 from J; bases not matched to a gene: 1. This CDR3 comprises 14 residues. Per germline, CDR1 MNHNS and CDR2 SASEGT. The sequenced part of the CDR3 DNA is TGTGCCAGCAGTGAAGCGGGACTAGCATACGAG. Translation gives CASSEAGLAYE. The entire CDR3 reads CASSEAGLAYEQYF.

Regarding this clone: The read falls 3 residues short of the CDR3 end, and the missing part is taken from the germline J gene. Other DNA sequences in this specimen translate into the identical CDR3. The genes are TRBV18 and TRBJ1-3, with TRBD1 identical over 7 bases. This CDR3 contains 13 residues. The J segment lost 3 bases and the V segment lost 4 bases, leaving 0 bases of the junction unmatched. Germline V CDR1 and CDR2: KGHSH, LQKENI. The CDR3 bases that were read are TGTGCCAGCTCACGACAGGGTGGAAACACC. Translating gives CASSRQGGNT. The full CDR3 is CASSRQGGNTIYF.

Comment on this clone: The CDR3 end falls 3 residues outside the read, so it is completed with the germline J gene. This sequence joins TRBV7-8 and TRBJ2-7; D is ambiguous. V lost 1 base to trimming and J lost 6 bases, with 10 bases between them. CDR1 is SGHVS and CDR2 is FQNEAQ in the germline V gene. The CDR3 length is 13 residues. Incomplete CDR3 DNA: TGTGCCAGCAGCTTAGGTTCATTGTCCGAG. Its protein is CASSLGSLSE. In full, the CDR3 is CASSLGSLSEQYF.

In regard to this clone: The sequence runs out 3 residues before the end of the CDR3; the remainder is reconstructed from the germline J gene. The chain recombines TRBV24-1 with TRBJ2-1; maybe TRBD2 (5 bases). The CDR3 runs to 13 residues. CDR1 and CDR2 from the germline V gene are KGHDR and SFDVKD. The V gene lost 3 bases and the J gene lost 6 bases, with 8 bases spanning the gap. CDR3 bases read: TGTGCCACCAGTGATAGCGGCCGCAATGAG. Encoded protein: CATSDSGRNE. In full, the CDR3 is CATSDSGRNEQFF.

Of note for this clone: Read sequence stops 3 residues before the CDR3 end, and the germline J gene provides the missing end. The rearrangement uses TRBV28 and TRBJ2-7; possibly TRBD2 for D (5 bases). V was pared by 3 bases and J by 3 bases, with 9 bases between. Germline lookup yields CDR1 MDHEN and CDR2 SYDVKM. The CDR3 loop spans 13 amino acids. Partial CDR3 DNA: TGTGCCAGCAGTTTTTTAGCGTTCTACGAG. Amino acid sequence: CASSFLAFYE. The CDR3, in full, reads CASSFLAFYEQYF.

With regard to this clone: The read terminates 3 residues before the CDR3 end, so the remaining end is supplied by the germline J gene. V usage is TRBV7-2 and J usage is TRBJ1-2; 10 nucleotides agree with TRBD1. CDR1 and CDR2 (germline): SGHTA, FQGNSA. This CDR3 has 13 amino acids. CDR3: CASSPTGGRGYTF. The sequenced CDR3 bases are TGTGCCAGCAGCCCGACAGGGGGCAGGGGC. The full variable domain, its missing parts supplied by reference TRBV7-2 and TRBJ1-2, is GAGVSQSPSNKVTEKGKDVELRCDPISGHTALYWYRQSLGQGLEFLIYFQGNSAPDKSGLPSDRFSAERTGGSVSTLTIQRTQQEDSAVYLCASSPTGGRGYTFGSGTRLTVV.

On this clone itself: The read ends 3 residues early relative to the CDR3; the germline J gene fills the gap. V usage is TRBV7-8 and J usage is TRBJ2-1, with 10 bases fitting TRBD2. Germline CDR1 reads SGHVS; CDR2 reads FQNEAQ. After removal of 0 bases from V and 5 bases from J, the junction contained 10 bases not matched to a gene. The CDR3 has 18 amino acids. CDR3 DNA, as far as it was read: TGTGCCAGCAGCTTAGCTTTCAGCGGGGGGGCCGGTAACAATGAG. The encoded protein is CASSLAFSGGAGNNE. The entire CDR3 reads CASSLAFSGGAGNNEQFF.

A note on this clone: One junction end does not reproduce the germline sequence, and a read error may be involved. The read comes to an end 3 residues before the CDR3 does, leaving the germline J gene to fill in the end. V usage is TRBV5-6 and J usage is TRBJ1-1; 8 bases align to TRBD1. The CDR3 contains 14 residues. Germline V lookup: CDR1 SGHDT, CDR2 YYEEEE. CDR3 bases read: TGTGCCAGCAGGTTCCGGGACAGGAACAATGAA. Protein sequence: CASRFRDRNNE. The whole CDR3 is CASRFRDRNNEAFF.

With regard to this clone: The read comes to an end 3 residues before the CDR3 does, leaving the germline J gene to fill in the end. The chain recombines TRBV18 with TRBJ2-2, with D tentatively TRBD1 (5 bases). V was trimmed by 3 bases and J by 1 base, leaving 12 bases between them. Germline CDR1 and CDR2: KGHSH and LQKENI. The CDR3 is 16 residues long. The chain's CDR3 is CASSPNLQGNTGELFF. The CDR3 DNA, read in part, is TGTGCCAGCTCACCGAACCTTCAGGGGAACACCGGGGAG.